This T cell receptor beta chain was documented in a study of blood T cell repertoires in COVID-19. Authors' processing steps: Estimation of nucleated cell counts was performed using reference gene primer amplification. The method was immunoSEQ multiplex PCR; TCRdb's version includes in-frame clones alone and lacks a portion of them. V and J calls and clone size are given by that table; D and trimming were obtained from the DNA. Counted here are about 180,000 clones, 80% to 90% occurring once; the ten biggest clones make up roughly 1.4%. CDR3 length: 15 residues. Germline V gene data show CDR1 as LGHNA and CDR2 as YSLEER. Trimming left V 0 bases short and J 2 bases short, with 9 bases between.

This sequence originates from a woman between 50 and 59 years old with acute or convalescent COVID-19. Material for sequencing was peripheral blood. V and J are TRBV4-3 and TRBJ2-3; D gene unclear. The CDR3: CASSQDRAITDTQYF. The CDR3 DNA is TGCGCCAGCAGCCAAGACCGAGCCATCACAGATACGCAGTATTTT.